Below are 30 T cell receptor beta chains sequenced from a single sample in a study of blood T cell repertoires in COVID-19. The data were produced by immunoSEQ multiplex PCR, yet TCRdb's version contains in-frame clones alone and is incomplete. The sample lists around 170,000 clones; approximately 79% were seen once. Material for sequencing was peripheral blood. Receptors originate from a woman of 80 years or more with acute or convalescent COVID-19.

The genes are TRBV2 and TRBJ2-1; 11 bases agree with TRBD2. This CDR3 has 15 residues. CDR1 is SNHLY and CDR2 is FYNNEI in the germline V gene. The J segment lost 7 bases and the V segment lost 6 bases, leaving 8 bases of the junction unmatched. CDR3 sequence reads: CASRGTTSGVNEQFF. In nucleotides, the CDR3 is TGTGCCAGCAGGGGGACGACTAGCGGGGTGAATGAGCAGTTCTTC.

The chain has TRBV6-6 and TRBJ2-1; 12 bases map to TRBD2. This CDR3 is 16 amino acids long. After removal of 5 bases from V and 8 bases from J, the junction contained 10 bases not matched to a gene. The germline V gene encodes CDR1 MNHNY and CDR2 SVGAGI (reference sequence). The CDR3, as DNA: TGTGCCAGCAGTCGACTAGCGGGAGTTCTGTCGGATGAGCAGTTCTTC. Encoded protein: CASSRLAGVLSDEQFF.

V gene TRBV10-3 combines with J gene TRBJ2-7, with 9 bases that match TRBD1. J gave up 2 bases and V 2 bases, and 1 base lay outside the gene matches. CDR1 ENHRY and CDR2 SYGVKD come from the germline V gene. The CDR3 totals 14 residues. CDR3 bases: TGTGCCATCAGTGAGGGGACAGGGACCTACGAGCAGTACTTC. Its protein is CAISEGTGTYEQYF.

In DNA, the CDR3 is TGCGCCAGCAGCTTGGGGCTAACAGGGCACTATGGCTACACCTTC. The encoded protein is CASSLGLTGHYGYTF. The J gene is TRBJ1-2, the V gene TRBV5-1; D perhaps matches TRBD1 (6 bases). Germline values: CDR1 SGHRS, CDR2 YFSETQ. CDR3 length: 15 residues. V was clipped by 0 bases and J by 3 bases, with 12 bases between them.

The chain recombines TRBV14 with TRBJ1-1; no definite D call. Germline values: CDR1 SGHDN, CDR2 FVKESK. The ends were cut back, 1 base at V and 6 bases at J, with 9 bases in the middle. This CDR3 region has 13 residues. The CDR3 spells CASSQVRKSEAFF. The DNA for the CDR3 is TGTGCCAGCAGCCAAGTGAGGAAGTCTGAAGCTTTCTTT.

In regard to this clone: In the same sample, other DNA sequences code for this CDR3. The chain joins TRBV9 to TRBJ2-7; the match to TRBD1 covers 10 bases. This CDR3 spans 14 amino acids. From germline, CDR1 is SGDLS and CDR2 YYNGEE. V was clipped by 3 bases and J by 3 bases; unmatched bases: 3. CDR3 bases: TGTGCCAGCAGCGCGACAGGGGGCGGCTACGAGCAGTACTTC. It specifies CASSATGGGYEQYF.

CDR3 sequence reads: CASSQGGVMGEKLFF. The CDR3 nucleotides read TGCGCCAGCAGCCAAGGGGGGGTTATGGGTGAAAAACTGTTTTTT. The chain links TRBV4-1 to TRBJ1-4; possibly TRBD1 for D (5 bases). CDR3 length: 15 amino acids. Germline CDR1 and CDR2: MGHRA and YSYEKL. Trimming took 1 base from V and 7 from J, leaving 13 bases between them.

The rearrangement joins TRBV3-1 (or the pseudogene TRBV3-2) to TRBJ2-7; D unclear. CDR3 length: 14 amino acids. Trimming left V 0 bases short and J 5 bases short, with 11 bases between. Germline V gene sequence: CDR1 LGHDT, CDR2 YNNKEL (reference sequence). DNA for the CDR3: TGTGCCAGCAGCCAAGATCGCCGTCGGGACGAGCAGTACTTC. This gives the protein CASSQDRRRDEQYF.

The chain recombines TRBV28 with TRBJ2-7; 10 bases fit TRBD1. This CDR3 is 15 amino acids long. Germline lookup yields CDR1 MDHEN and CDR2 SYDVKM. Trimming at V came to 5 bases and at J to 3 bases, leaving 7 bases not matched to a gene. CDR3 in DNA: TGTGCCAGCAGTAATCCGGGACAGGGGAACTACGAGCAGTACTTC. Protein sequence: CASSNPGQGNYEQYF. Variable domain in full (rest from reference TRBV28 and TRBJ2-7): DVKVTQSSRYLVKRTGEKVFLECVQDMDHENMFWYRQDPGLGLRLIYFSYDVKMKEKGDIPEGYSVSREKKERFSLILESASTNQTSMYLCASSNPGQGNYEQYFGPGTRLTVT.

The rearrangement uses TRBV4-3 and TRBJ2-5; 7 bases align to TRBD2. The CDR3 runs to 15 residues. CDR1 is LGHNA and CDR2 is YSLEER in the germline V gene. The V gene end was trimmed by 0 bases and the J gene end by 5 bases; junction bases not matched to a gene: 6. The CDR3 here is CASSQDLGEGETQYF. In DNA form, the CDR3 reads TGCGCCAGCAGCCAAGATTTGGGGGAGGGGGAGACCCAGTACTTC.

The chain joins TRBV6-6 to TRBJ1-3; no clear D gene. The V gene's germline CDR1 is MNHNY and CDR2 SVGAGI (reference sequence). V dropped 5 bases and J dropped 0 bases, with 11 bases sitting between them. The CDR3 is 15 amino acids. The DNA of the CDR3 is TGTGCCAGCAGTCTGACATCGCGCTCTGGAAACACCATATATTTT. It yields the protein CASSLTSRSGNTIYF.

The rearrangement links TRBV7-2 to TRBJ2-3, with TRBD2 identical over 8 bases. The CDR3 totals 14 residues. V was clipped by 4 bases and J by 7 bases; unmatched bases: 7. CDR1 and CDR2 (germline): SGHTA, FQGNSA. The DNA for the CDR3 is TGTGCCAGCAGCTCGCAAGCGGGAGTAAATACGCAGTATTTT. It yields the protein CASSSQAGVNTQYF.

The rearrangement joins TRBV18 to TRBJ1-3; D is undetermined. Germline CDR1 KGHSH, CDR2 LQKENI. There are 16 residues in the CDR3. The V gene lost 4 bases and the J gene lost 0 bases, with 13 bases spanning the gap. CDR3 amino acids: CASSQSTSFSGNTIYF. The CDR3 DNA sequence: TGTGCCAGCTCACAGTCTACTTCCTTCTCTGGAAACACCATATATTTT.

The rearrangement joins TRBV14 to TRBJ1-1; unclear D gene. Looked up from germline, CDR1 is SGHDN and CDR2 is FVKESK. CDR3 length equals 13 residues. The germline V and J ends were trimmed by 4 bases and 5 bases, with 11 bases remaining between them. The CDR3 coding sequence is TGTGCCAGCAGCCTCTTAACACATACTGAAGCTTTCTTT. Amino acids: CASSLLTHTEAFF.

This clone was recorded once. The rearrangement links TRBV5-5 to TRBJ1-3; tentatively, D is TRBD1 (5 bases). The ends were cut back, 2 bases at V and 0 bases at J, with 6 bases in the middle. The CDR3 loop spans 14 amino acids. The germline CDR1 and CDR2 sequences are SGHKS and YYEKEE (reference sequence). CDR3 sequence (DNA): TGTGCCAGCAGCTTACAGGTCTCTGGAAACACCATATATTTT. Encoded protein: CASSLQVSGNTIYF.

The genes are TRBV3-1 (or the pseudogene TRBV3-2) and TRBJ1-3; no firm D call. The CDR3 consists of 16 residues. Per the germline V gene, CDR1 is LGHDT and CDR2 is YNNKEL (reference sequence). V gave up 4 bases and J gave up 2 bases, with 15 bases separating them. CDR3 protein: CASSPWFREAGNTIYF. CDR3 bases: TGTGCCAGCAGCCCCTGGTTCCGGGAGGCTGGAAACACCATATATTTT.

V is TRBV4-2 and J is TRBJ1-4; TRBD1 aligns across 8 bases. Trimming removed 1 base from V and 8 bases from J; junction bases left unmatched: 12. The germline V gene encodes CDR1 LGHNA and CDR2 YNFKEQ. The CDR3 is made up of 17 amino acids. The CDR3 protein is CASSQGQGSDRDEKLFF. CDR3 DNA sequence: TGTGCCAGCAGCCAAGGGCAGGGCTCGGACAGGGACGAAAAACTGTTTTTT.

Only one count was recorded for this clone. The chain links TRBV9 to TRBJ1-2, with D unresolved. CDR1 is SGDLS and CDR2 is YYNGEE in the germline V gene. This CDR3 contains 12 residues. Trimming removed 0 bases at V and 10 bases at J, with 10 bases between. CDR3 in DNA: TGTGCCAGCAGCGTAGCTAACAGCTACTACACCTTC. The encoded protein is CASSVANSYYTF.

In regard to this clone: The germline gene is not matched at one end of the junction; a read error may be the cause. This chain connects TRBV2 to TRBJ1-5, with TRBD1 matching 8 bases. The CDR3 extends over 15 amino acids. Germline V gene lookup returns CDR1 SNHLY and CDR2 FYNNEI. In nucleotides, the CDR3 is TGTGCCAGCAGCGGACAGGGCGTTAGCGATCAGCCCCAGCATTTT. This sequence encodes CASSGQGVSDQPQHF.

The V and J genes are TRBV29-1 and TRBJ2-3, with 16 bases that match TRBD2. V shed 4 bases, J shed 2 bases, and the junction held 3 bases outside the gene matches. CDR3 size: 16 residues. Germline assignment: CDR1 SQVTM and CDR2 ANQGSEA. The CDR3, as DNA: TGCAGCGTTGCAGGGACTAGCGGGAGGGCCACAGATACGCAGTATTTT. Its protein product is CSVAGTSGRATDTQYF.

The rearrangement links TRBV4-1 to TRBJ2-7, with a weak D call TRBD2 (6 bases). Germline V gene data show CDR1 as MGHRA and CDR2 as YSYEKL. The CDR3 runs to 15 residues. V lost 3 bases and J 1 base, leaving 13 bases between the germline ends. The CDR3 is CASSQSPGTSYEQYF. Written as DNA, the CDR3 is TGCGCCAGCAGCCAGTCACCCGGGACTTCCTACGAGCAGTACTTC.

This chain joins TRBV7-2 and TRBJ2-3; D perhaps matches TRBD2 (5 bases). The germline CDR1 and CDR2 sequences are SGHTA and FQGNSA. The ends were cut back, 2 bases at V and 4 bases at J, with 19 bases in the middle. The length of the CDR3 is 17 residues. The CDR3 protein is CASSLPPRSGVADTQYF. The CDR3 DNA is TGTGCCAGCAGCTTACCCCCTCGAAGCGGTGTCGCAGATACGCAGTATTTT.

The CDR3 sequence: CASSPDRDQPQHF. DNA of the CDR3: TGTGCCAGCAGCCCCGACAGGGATCAGCCCCAGCATTTT. This chain links TRBV7-3 with TRBJ1-5; 7 nucleotides align to TRBD1. The CDR3 covers 13 residues. Germline V gives CDR1 SGHTA, CDR2 FQGTGA. The junction had 3 bases not matched to a gene; V was cut back by 5 bases and J by 5 bases. Full variable domain (outside the CDR3, taken from reference TRBV7-3 and TRBJ1-5): GAGVSQTPSNKVTEKGKYVELRCDPISGHTALYWYRQSLGQGPEFLIYFQGTGAADDSGLPNDRFFAVRPEGSVSTLKIQRTERGDSAVYLCASSPDRDQPQHFGDGTRLSIL.

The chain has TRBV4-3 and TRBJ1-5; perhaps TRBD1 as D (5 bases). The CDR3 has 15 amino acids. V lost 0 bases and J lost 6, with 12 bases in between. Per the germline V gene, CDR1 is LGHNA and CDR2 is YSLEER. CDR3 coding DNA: TGCGCCAGCAGCCAAGATTTTACAGGCCCTCAGCCCCAGCATTTT. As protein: CASSQDFTGPQPQHF.

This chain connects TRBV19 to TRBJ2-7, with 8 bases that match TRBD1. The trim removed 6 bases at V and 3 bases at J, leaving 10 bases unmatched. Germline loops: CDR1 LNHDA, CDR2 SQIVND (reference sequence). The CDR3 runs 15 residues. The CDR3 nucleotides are TGTGCCAGTAGACCAGACAGGGGATCCCTCTACGAGCAGTACTTC. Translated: CASRPDRGSLYEQYF.

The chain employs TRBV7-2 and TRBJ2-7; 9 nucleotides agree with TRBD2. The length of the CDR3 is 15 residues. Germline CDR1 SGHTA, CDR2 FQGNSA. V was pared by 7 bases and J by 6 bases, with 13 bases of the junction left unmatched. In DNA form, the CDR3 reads TGTGCCAGCACCCGGGGGAGAGCGGGGGGCGGCGAGCAGTACTTC. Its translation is CASTRGRAGGGEQYF.

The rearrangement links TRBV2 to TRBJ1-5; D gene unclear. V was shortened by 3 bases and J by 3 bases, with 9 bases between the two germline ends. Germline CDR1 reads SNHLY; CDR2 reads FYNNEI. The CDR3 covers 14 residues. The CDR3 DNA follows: TGTGCCAGCAGTGAGGGCAGACACAATCAGCCCCAGCATTTT. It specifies CASSEGRHNQPQHF.

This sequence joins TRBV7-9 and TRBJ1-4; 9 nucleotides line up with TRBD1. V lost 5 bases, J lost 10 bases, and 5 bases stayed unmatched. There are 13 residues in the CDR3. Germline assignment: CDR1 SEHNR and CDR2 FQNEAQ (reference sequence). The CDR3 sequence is CASSRTGVGKLFF. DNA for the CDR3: TGTGCCAGCAGCCGGACAGGGGTGGGAAAACTGTTTTTT.

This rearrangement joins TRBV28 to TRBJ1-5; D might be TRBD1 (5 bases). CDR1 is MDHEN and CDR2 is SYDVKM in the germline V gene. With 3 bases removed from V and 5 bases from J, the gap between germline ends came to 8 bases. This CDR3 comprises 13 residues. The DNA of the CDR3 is TGTGCCAGCAGTTTGGGGCTATATCAGCCCCAGCATTTT. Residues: CASSLGLYQPQHF.

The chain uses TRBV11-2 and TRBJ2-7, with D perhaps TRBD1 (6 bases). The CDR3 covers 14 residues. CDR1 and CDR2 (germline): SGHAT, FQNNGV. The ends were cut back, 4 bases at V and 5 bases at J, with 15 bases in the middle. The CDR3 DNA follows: TGTGCCAGCAGCTCAGAGATGCAGGGGAACGAGCAGTACTTC. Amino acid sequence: CASSSEMQGNEQYF.